The 7 T cell receptor beta chains below all came from one sample that was sequenced in a study of T cell responses to AZD1222 COVID-19 vaccine. Using immunoSEQ multiplex PCR, the repertoire was profiled, and TCRdb retains in-frame clones only, with some absent. The table lists fewer than 150,000 clones, over 90% of them singletons. The sample consisted of peripheral blood, taken on day 0 of AZD1222 vaccination. The receptors originated from an adult in good health.

V usage is TRBV6-5 and J usage is TRBJ1-3; D is unclear. Deletions cut 5 bases from V and 4 bases from J, with 9 bases between. Germline CDR1 is MNHEY and CDR2 is SVGAGI. This CDR3 region has 13 residues. In DNA, the CDR3 is TGTGCCAGCAGTACGGTCGGGGGAAACACCATATATTTT. This translates into CASSTVGGNTIYF.

This clone was counted a few times. The genes are TRBV30 and TRBJ2-5; D is tentatively TRBD1 or TRBD2 (6 bases each). V was pared by 3 bases and J by 0 bases, with 14 bases between. This CDR3 has 15 residues. Germline V gene lookup returns CDR1 GTSNPN and CDR2 SVGIG (reference sequence). CDR3 sequence: CAWSAGHLNQETQYF. The DNA for the CDR3 is TGTGCCTGGAGCGCGGGACACTTAAACCAAGAGACCCAGTACTTC. The whole variable domain, filled in from reference TRBV30 and TRBJ2-5, reads SQTIHQWPATLVQPVGSPLSLECTVEGTSNPNLYWYRQAAGRGLQLLFYSVGIGQISSEVPQNLSASRPQDRQFILSSKKLLLSDSGFYLCAWSAGHLNQETQYFGPGTRLLVL.

Here the CDR3 DNA reads TGTGCCAGCAGCCAAGATCACACCGCAGGGACTAGCTATGGCTACACCTTC. Amino acids: CASSQDHTAGTSYGYTF. The rearrangement links TRBV3-1 (or the pseudogene TRBV3-2) to TRBJ1-2; perhaps TRBD1 as D (5 bases). This CDR3 comprises 17 residues. With 0 bases removed from V and 4 bases from J, the gap between germline ends came to 18 bases. Germline V lookup: CDR1 LGHDT, CDR2 YNNKEL (reference sequence).

The chain employs TRBV9 and TRBJ1-1; 12 bases are shared with TRBD1. CDR1 is SGDLS, CDR2 YYNGEE, per germline. V dropped 4 bases and J dropped 11; count of bases not matched to a gene: 9. The CDR3 covers 14 residues. In nucleotides, the CDR3 is TGTGCCAGCAGCAGGGGACAGGGGGCGGTTAGGGCTTTCTTT. Its protein product is CASSRGQGAVRAFF.

The gene calls are TRBV23-1 and TRBJ2-2; TRBD1 matches at 11 bases. TRBV23-1 is filed as an ORF, its function uncertain. Trimming took 4 bases from V and 4 from J; bases not matched to a gene: 5. The CDR3 totals 16 residues. The CDR3 sequence: CASSPGQGAPTGELFF. The CDR3 bases are TGCGCCAGCAGTCCAGGACAGGGGGCTCCCACCGGGGAGCTGTTTTTT.

The genes are TRBV19 and TRBJ2-7; 7 positions agree with TRBD2. The CDR3 has 15 residues. The V gene's germline CDR1 is LNHDA and CDR2 SQIVND (reference sequence). Trimming took 2 bases from V and 1 from J; bases not matched to a gene: 5. The CDR3 bases are TGTGCCAGTAGTATACGGACTAGTTTGTCCTACGAGCAGTACTTC. As protein: CASSIRTSLSYEQYF.

The chain links TRBV21-1 to TRBJ2-2; TRBD1, as called in the table, went unchecked against the DNA. TRBV21-1 is an annotated pseudogene. The CDR3 sequence is 18 residues long. DNA of the CDR3: TGTGCCAGCAGCAAACTGATCGGCAGGGGGCGCGACACCGGGGAGCTGTTTTTT. As protein: CASSKLIGRGRDTGELFF.